Below are 31 T cell receptor beta chains sequenced from a single sample in a study of OX40 agonist ivuxolimab in advanced cancers. Profiled with immunoSEQ multiplex PCR; TCRdb holds only in-frame clones, not every one. The sample yields some 97,000 clones, around 89% seen once. The source was CD4+ or CD8+ T cells sorted from blood, collected in a trial of the OX40 agonist ivuxolimab. The receptor source for this set is an adult with an advanced solid tumor such as melanoma, head and neck, liver or kidney cancer.

The chain is built from TRBV19 and TRBJ1-1; maybe TRBD1 (5 bases). Between the trimmed V and J ends, which lost 3 bases and 1 base, there was a span of 9 bases. CDR3 length: 14 amino acids. Germline V lookup: CDR1 LNHDA, CDR2 SQIVND (reference sequence). CDR3 region: CASSIRTRNTEAFF. The CDR3 DNA reads TGTGCCAGTAGTATCCGGACAAGGAACACTGAAGCTTTCTTT.

CDR3 sequence (DNA): TGTGCCAGCAGCCAAGATCGCCACCGCGAGCAGTACTTC. Amino acids: CASSQDRHREQYF. V gene TRBV4-2 combines with J gene TRBJ2-7; D is unclear. This CDR3 is built from 13 residues. The germline V gene has CDR1 LGHNA and CDR2 YNFKEQ. Trimming took 0 bases from V and 6 from J, leaving 9 bases between them.

This chain uses TRBV6-5 with TRBJ2-7; the D is unclear. Germline V CDR1 and CDR2: MNHEY, SVGAGI. The CDR3 runs 14 residues. V was pared by 7 bases and J by 2 bases, with 15 bases between. DNA of the CDR3: TGTGCCAGCACGTCAAGGGTCGGCCCCTACGAGCAGTACTTC. Its protein is CASTSRVGPYEQYF.

The V call is TRBV14, the J call TRBJ2-3; no reliable D call. Germline V gene data show CDR1 as SGHDN and CDR2 as FVKESK. Trimming took off 1 base at V and 4 bases at J, with 9 bases between the two ends. This CDR3 comprises 14 residues. The CDR3 here is CASSQVGGADTQYF. DNA for the CDR3: TGTGCCAGCAGCCAAGTAGGTGGGGCAGATACGCAGTATTTT.

This chain joins TRBV5-6 and TRBJ1-1; 8 bases align to TRBD1. Germline CDR1 SGHDT, CDR2 YYEEEE. This CDR3 is built from 15 residues. The V segment lost 3 bases and the J segment 5 bases; nucleotides outside the gene matches: 9. The CDR3 reads CASSYRTGLVTEAFF. The CDR3 DNA follows: TGTGCCAGCAGCTACAGGACAGGGTTGGTTACTGAAGCTTTCTTT.

This clone was detected once. This CDR3 is also generated by other DNA sequences in the sample. The genes are TRBV9 and TRBJ2-7, with D possibly called TRBD1 or TRBD2 (5 bases each). Trimming left V 0 bases short and J 2 bases short, with 9 bases between. The CDR3 sequence is 14 residues long. Germline-derived CDR1 and CDR2 are SGDLS and YYNGEE. The CDR3 nucleotides are TGTGCCAGCAGCGTAGGGGACGGTACCTACGAGCAGTACTTC. This sequence encodes CASSVGDGTYEQYF.

This CDR3 is CASLGQKVDTQYF. The CDR3 region has the DNA TGTGCCAGCCTGGGACAGAAGGTAGATACGCAGTATTTT. This chain uses TRBV2 with TRBJ2-3, with 7 positions matching TRBD1. From germline, CDR1 is SNHLY and CDR2 FYNNEI. The V segment lost 8 bases and the J segment 5 bases; nucleotides outside the gene matches: 7. The CDR3 totals 13 residues. The whole variable domain, remainder taken from reference TRBV2 and TRBJ2-3, is EPEVTQTPSHQVTQMGQEVILRCVPISNHLYFYWYRQILGQKVEFLVSFYNNEISEKSEIFDDQFSVERPDGSNFTLKIRSTKLEDSAMYFCASLGQKVDTQYFGPGTRLTVL.

The DNA of the CDR3 is TGTGCCAGCAGTACAGGGGGCTCCTATGGCTACACCTTC. Protein product: CASSTGGSYGYTF. The chain combines TRBV28 with TRBJ1-2, with TRBD1 matching 9 bases. The germline V gene has CDR1 MDHEN and CDR2 SYDVKM. There are 13 residues in the CDR3. V was pared by 5 bases and J by 4 bases, with 2 bases of the junction left unmatched.

The chain carries TRBV19 and TRBJ2-2; D is uncertain. Germline V gene lookup returns CDR1 LNHDA and CDR2 SQIVND (reference sequence). Trimming shortened V by 6 bases and J by 0 bases, and 11 bases separated the two germline ends. This CDR3 comprises 15 residues. The CDR3 reads CASRVVGSNTGELFF. The DNA for the CDR3 is TGTGCCAGTAGAGTGGTAGGGTCGAACACCGGGGAGCTGTTTTTT.

The genes are TRBV5-1 and TRBJ1-5, with D perhaps TRBD1 (6 bases). Germline V gene data show CDR1 as SGHRS and CDR2 as YFSETQ. This CDR3 comprises 15 residues. V gave up 4 bases and J gave up 0 bases, with 11 bases separating them. Here the CDR3 DNA reads TGCGCCAGCAGCGTGGAGGGGGGTAGCAATCAGCCCCAGCATTTT. It translates to CASSVEGGSNQPQHF.

This clone has a single count. The chain links TRBV6-1 to TRBJ2-3; tentative D call: TRBD2 (5 bases). The germline V gene has CDR1 MNHNS and CDR2 SASEGT. Deletions cut 0 bases from V and 3 bases from J, with 13 bases between. The CDR3 runs 16 residues. The DNA for the CDR3 is TGTGCCAGCAGTGAAGCGCGAGGGATGAGGACAGATACGCAGTATTTT. Protein: CASSEARGMRTDTQYF.

This chain links TRBV4-1 with TRBJ2-5, with D possibly matching TRBD2 (7 bases). The closer fit of TRBJ2-7 to the DNA end suggests the J call may be wrong. Germline V CDR1 and CDR2: MGHRA, YSYEKL. The CDR3 has 15 residues. CDR3 residues: CASSPPTGGAYEQYF. The DNA for the CDR3 is TGCGCCAGCAGCCCCCCAACGGGGGGCGCCTACGAGCAGTACTTC.

The chain has TRBV5-1 and TRBJ2-1; D gene uncertain. In germline, CDR1 is SGHRS, CDR2 YFSETQ. This CDR3 is built from 16 residues. V was cut by 0 bases and J by 1 base, with 11 bases left in between. CDR3 DNA sequence: TGCGCCAGCAGCTTGGAAGGCCACTATTCCTACAATGAGCAGTTCTTC. Its translation: CASSLEGHYSYNEQFF.

The rearrangement uses TRBV7-8 and TRBJ2-5; TRBD2 aligns across 9 bases. The CDR3 consists of 15 residues. J was trimmed by 4 bases and V by 4 bases; bases with no gene match: 7. Germline CDR1 reads SGHVS; CDR2 reads FQNEAQ. The CDR3 sequence: CASSSTSGGPETQYF. The DNA of the CDR3 is TGTGCCAGCAGCTCGACTAGCGGAGGTCCAGAGACCCAGTACTTC. The full variable domain, completed using reference TRBV7-8 and TRBJ2-5, is GAGVSQSPRYKVAKRGQDVALRCDPISGHVSLFWYQQALGQGPEFLTYFQNEAQLDKSGLPSDRFFAERPEGSVSTLKIQRTQQEDSAVYLCASSSTSGGPETQYFGPGTRLLVL.

This rearrangement joins TRBV11-2 to TRBJ2-1; 14 bases agree with TRBD2. This CDR3 spans 15 amino acids. Trimming at V came to 3 bases and at J to 9 bases, leaving 4 bases not matched to a gene. In germline, CDR1 is SGHAT, CDR2 FQNNGV. Here the CDR3 DNA reads TGTGCCAGCAGCTTGGGACTAGCGGGAGCGGTTGAGCAGTTCTTC. Protein product: CASSLGLAGAVEQFF.

V usage is TRBV4-2 and J usage is TRBJ1-5; a possible D gene is TRBD1 (5 bases). CDR1 LGHNA and CDR2 YNFKEQ come from the germline V gene. The ends were cut back, 0 bases at V and 6 bases at J, with 6 bases in the middle. The CDR3 is 13 amino acids. CDR3: CASSQDRVQPQHF. The DNA of the CDR3 is TGTGCCAGCAGCCAAGACAGGGTTCAGCCCCAGCATTTT.

This chain joins TRBV18 and TRBJ2-2; 9 positions agree with TRBD1. The CDR3 extends over 16 amino acids. Trimming removed 3 bases from V and 2 bases from J; junction bases left unmatched: 4. Germline V gives CDR1 KGHSH, CDR2 LQKENI. In DNA form, the CDR3 reads TGTGCCAGCTCACCCACAGGGGGCGGAAACACCGGGGAGCTGTTTTTT. Protein product: CASSPTGGGNTGELFF. Looking up the rest from reference TRBV18 and TRBJ2-2 gives the full variable domain: NAGVMQNPRHLVRRRGQEARLRCSPMKGHSHVYWYRQLPEEGLKFMVYLQKENIIDESGMPKERFSAEFPKEGPSILRIQQVVRGDSAAYFCASSPTGGGNTGELFFGEGSRLTVL.

This clone has only a few counts. The DNA for the CDR3 is TGTGCCAGCTCAACCGAATACAGGAACACTGAAGCTTTCTTT. Translation gives CASSTEYRNTEAFF. The J gene is TRBJ1-1, the V gene TRBV18, with no clear D. V lost 5 bases and J lost 1, with 11 bases in between. CDR3 length: 14 residues. Germline V gene data show CDR1 as KGHSH and CDR2 as LQKENI.

This clone has just one count. The J gene is TRBJ2-7, the V gene TRBV21-1; no DNA check was done on the table's D call, TRBD1. TRBV21-1 is a listed pseudogene. The length of the CDR3 is 11 residues. CDR3: CASSNRTPQYF. CDR3 nucleotide sequence: TGTGCCAGCAGTAATAGGACACCGCAGTACTTC.

V gene TRBV10-3 combines with J gene TRBJ1-1; D call uncertain. V shed 7 bases and J shed 4 bases, with 13 bases lying between them. CDR3 size: 13 residues. Per germline, CDR1 ENHRY and CDR2 SYGVKD. CDR3 region: CAINRGGLTEAFF. The CDR3 region has the DNA TGTGCCATCAACCGGGGAGGGCTCACTGAAGCTTTCTTT.

The rearrangement joins TRBV6-1 to TRBJ1-2; 8 nucleotides match TRBD1. V trimming: 2 bases; J trimming: 7 bases; junction bases outside the gene matches: 3. The CDR3 loop spans 13 amino acids. Germline CDR1 reads MNHNS; CDR2 reads SASEGT. The CDR3 nucleotides read TGTGCCAGCAGTGAATACACAGGGGGTGGCTACACCTTC. This sequence encodes CASSEYTGGGYTF.

The chain is built from TRBV6-6 and TRBJ2-1, with TRBD2 identical over 9 bases. Trimming removed 6 bases from V and 9 bases from J; junction bases left unmatched: 15. The V gene's germline CDR1 is MNHNY and CDR2 SVGAGI (reference sequence). This CDR3 region has 16 residues. The DNA for the CDR3 is TGTGCCAGCAGCTCCTCCGGGGTGCGGGGGGGCTCTGAGCAGTTCTTC. It is translated as CASSSSGVRGGSEQFF.

This sequence joins TRBV28 and TRBJ2-6; a weak D match, TRBD1 (5 bases). The CDR3 has 16 amino acids. CDR1 and CDR2 (germline): MDHEN, SYDVKM. Trimming removed 6 bases from V and 0 bases from J, with 12 bases in between. The CDR3 DNA follows: TGTGCCAGCAGCCATAGACAGAGCTCTGGGGCCAACGTCCTGACTTTC. Translating it yields CASSHRQSSGANVLTF.

The chain combines TRBV28 with TRBJ2-7, with D possibly TRBD1 on 6 matching bases. Per germline, CDR1 MDHEN and CDR2 SYDVKM. CDR3 length: 15 residues. V was shortened by 5 bases and J by 2 bases, with 16 bases between the two germline ends. CDR3 loop: CASSPPTGKTYEQYF. As DNA, the CDR3 is TGTGCCAGCAGTCCCCCAACAGGGAAAACCTACGAGCAGTACTTC.

CDR3 sequence (DNA): TGTGCCAGCAGTTACTCCGGGAGGTTTGGCACTGAAGCTTTCTTT. Its protein product is CASSYSGRFGTEAFF. The V call is TRBV6-5, the J call TRBJ1-1; D is undetermined. With 0 bases removed from V and 4 bases from J, the gap between germline ends came to 12 bases. This CDR3 has 15 amino acids. Germline CDR1 MNHEY, CDR2 SVGAGI.

The chain is built from TRBV5-1 and TRBJ1-2, with 8 nucleotides matching TRBD1. J lost 0 bases, V lost 3 bases, and 1 base had no gene match. Germline V gene sequence: CDR1 SGHRS, CDR2 YFSETQ. CDR3 size: 14 residues. The DNA of the CDR3 is TGCGCCAGCAGCTCGACAGGGGCTAACTATGGCTACACCTTC. Translation: CASSSTGANYGYTF. The variable domain in full, with the rest retrieved from reference TRBV5-1 and TRBJ1-2, is KAGVTQTPRYLIKTRGQQVTLSCSPISGHRSVSWYQQTPGQGLQFLFEYFSETQRNKGNFPGRFSGRQFSNSRSEMNVSTLELGDSALYLCASSSTGANYGYTFGSGTRLTVV.

The chain is built from TRBV19 and TRBJ1-5, with a weak D call TRBD1 (6 bases). CDR3 size: 16 residues. The germline V gene encodes CDR1 LNHDA and CDR2 SQIVND (reference sequence). Trimming took off 5 bases at V and 0 bases at J, with 14 bases between the two ends. CDR3 nucleotides: TGTGCCAGTAGTGCGAGGACAGATTATAGCAATCAGCCCCAGCATTTT. Translating it yields CASSARTDYSNQPQHF.

The V gene is TRBV30, the J gene TRBJ2-3; TRBD2 matches at 7 bases. J lost 6 bases, V lost 2 bases, and 2 bases had no gene match. CDR1 GTSNPN and CDR2 SVGIG come from the germline V gene (reference sequence). This CDR3 contains 12 residues. This CDR3 is CAWSLGGDTQYF. The CDR3 DNA reads TGTGCCTGGAGTCTGGGGGGGGATACGCAGTATTTT. The whole variable domain, remainder taken from reference TRBV30 and TRBJ2-3, is SQTIHQWPATLVQPVGSPLSLECTVEGTSNPNLYWYRQAAGRGLQLLFYSVGIGQISSEVPQNLSASRPQDRQFILSSKKLLLSDSGFYLCAWSLGGDTQYFGPGTRLTVL.

J is TRBJ1-4 and V is TRBV15; 8 nucleotides line up with TRBD1. The CDR3 length is 15 residues. CDR1 is LNHNV and CDR2 is YYDKDF in the germline V gene (reference sequence). V was clipped by 6 bases and J by 4 bases; unmatched bases: 7. Here the CDR3 reads CATRSGQGGNEKLFF. For the CDR3, the DNA is TGTGCCACCAGATCCGGACAGGGCGGTAATGAAAAACTGTTTTTT.

This clone is a singleton in its sample. This chain connects TRBV10-2 to TRBJ1-6, with a possible D match to TRBD1 (5 bases). Looked up from germline, CDR1 is WSHSY and CDR2 is SAAADI. This CDR3 has 16 residues. The V end was cut by 3 bases, the J end by 0 bases, with 9 bases between. The CDR3 is CASSDGGSSYNSPLHF. CDR3 in DNA: TGCGCCAGCAGTGACGGGGGTAGCTCCTATAATTCACCCCTCCACTTT.

This sequence joins TRBV2 and TRBJ2-1, with D perhaps matching TRBD1 (6 bases). Looked up from germline, CDR1 is SNHLY and CDR2 is FYNNEI. The CDR3 sequence is 16 residues long. The V end was cut by 1 base, the J end by 6 bases, with 16 bases between. CDR3 loop: CASSEGAQGWLNEQFF. DNA for the CDR3: TGTGCCAGCAGTGAAGGGGCGCAGGGGTGGCTCAATGAGCAGTTCTTC.